Sequencing of this T cell receptor (beta chain) was carried out in a study of lung T cells in sarcoidosis with Löfgren's syndrome. A single record per CDR3 protein comes from TCRdb applying MiXCR to the reads. The sample has about 21,000 distinct CDR3 sequences, 20% to 25% seen once. To note about this clonotype: A much larger clone lies one base from this, so it may be a read error.

The CDR3 sequence is 15 residues long. CDR1 and CDR2 from the germline V gene are SNHLY and FYNNEI. V lost 0 bases, J lost 1 base, and 8 bases lay in between. The sequence came from a human donor with sarcoidosis (Löfgren's syndrome or another form), or a control subject (not recorded which). The source material was CD4+ T cells from PBMCs. The chain carries TRBV2 and TRBJ2-3, with D possibly TRBD2 on 6 matching bases. The DNA for the CDR3 is TGTGCCAGCAGTGAAGCGCCTAGCGGCACAGATACGCAGTATTTT. Translating gives CASSEAPSGTDTQYF.